The 13 T cell receptor beta chains below were found in one sample sequenced in a study of a mutant IDH1 vaccine in newly diagnosed glioma. Antigen specificity for these receptors is unknown. As to time point: week 23, last vaccination. In every dose of vaccine, 300 ug of mutant IDH1 20-mer peptide was given alongside topical imiquimod. Only in-frame clones appear in the TCRdb table, and some are missing; sequencing was by immunoSEQ multiplex PCR. The repertoire has tens of thousands of clones, 84% of them found once; the top ten carry less than 15%. Sample: PBMCs, taken from a glioma patient whose treatment included an IDH1 peptide vaccine. These receptor sequences come from a man younger than 35 with glioma.

The gene calls are TRBV9 and TRBJ2-2; TRBD2 agrees at 10 bases. Per germline, CDR1 SGDLS and CDR2 YYNGEE. The CDR3 runs 16 residues. With 1 base clipped from V and 5 bases from J, the junction kept 5 bases outside the gene matches. CDR3 in DNA: TGTGCCAGCAGCGTAAGAGCGGGAGGGTCGACCGGGGAGCTGTTTTTT. Translating gives CASSVRAGGSTGELFF.

The gene calls are TRBV19 and TRBJ1-4, with 7 bases lining up with TRBD1. Germline trimming cut 3 bases from V and 8 bases from J; bases unmatched to any gene: 9. The germline V gene encodes CDR1 LNHDA and CDR2 SQIVND (reference sequence). The length of the CDR3 is 15 residues. CDR3 bases: TGTGCCAGTAGTATCCATCAGTGGACAGGAGAAAAACTGTTTTTT. Protein sequence: CASSIHQWTGEKLFF.

This chain connects TRBV9 to TRBJ1-1; 11 bases fit TRBD1. CDR1 is SGDLS and CDR2 is YYNGEE in the germline V gene. There are 14 residues in the CDR3. Unmatched junction bases numbered 1, after V lost 0 bases and J lost 6 bases. CDR3 sequence: CASSVVGQGAEAFF. The CDR3 DNA sequence: TGTGCCAGCAGCGTAGTGGGACAGGGGGCTGAAGCTTTCTTT. Complete variable domain (other parts from reference TRBV9 and TRBJ1-1): DSGVTQTPKHLITATGQRVTLRCSPRSGDLSVYWYQQSLDQGLQFLIQYYNGEERAKGNILERFSAQQFPDLHSELNLSSLELGDSALYFCASSVVGQGAEAFFGQGTRLTVV.

J is TRBJ2-1 and V is TRBV7-8; D is possibly TRBD2 (5 bases). Germline V lookup: CDR1 SGHVS, CDR2 FQNEAQ. There are 15 residues in the CDR3. The V and J ends lost 1 base and 5 bases respectively, with 12 bases between them. CDR3 DNA: TGTGCCAGCAGCTTAGATCGACTAATTAACAATGAGCAGTTCTTC. Encoded protein: CASSLDRLINNEQFF.

The chain employs TRBV2 and TRBJ2-7, with unresolved D. The CDR3 runs 10 residues. V lost 6 bases and J 7 bases, leaving 7 bases between the germline ends. Germline CDR1 is SNHLY and CDR2 is FYNNEI. Written as DNA, the CDR3 is TGTGCCAGCAGGTTCCTGGAGCAGTACTTC. This gives the protein CASRFLEQYF.

V is TRBV7-6 and J is TRBJ1-5; a possible D gene is TRBD1 (5 bases). CDR3 length: 15 residues. CDR1 SGHVS and CDR2 FNYEAQ come from the germline V gene. The V end was cut by 1 base, the J end by 3 bases, with 10 bases between. CDR3 nucleotide sequence: TGTGCCAGCAGCTTAGTTGCAGGGATCAATCAGCCCCAGCATTTT. Translation gives CASSLVAGINQPQHF.

V and J are TRBV7-9 and TRBJ2-3, with a possible D match to TRBD2 (6 bases). This CDR3 comprises 18 residues. Germline values: CDR1 SEHNR, CDR2 FQNEAQ (reference sequence). V was shortened by 4 bases and J by 4 bases, with 24 bases between the two germline ends. This chain's CDR3 is CASSSRLGGPVIADTQYF. CDR3 coding DNA: TGTGCCAGCAGCTCCCGACTAGGTGGCCCCGTGATCGCAGATACGCAGTATTTT.

The rearrangement joins TRBV19 to TRBJ2-4, with 8 bases aligning to TRBD1. CDR3 length: 18 residues. The germline CDR1 and CDR2 sequences are LNHDA and SQIVND (reference sequence). J was trimmed by 0 bases and V by 5 bases; bases with no gene match: 12. The CDR3 coding sequence is TGTGCCAGTAGTTTTTGGGCAGGGGGCCCTCTAGCCAAAAACATTCAGTACTTC. This translates into CASSFWAGGPLAKNIQYF.

The rearrangement uses TRBV25-1 and TRBJ2-7; D is uncertain. The CDR3 is 11 amino acids. Germline lookup yields CDR1 MGHDK and CDR2 SYGVNS. V was trimmed by 4 bases and J by 7 bases, leaving 8 bases between them. CDR3 residues: CASSALVEQYF. In nucleotides, the CDR3 is TGTGCCAGCAGTGCCCTGGTTGAGCAGTACTTC.

This sequence joins TRBV5-4 and TRBJ1-1; a weak D match, TRBD1 (5 bases). The CDR3 contains 14 residues. V was trimmed by 5 bases and J by 3 bases, leaving 14 bases between them. Per the germline V gene, CDR1 is SGHNT and CDR2 is YYREEE (reference sequence). The CDR3 here is CASRTGLEDTEAFF. As DNA, the CDR3 is TGTGCCAGCAGGACGGGACTTGAGGACACTGAAGCTTTCTTT.

The chain couples TRBV5-1 to TRBJ2-5; tentative D call: TRBD1 (5 bases). CDR3 length: 16 residues. CDR1 SGHRS and CDR2 YFSETQ come from the germline V gene. V was trimmed by 0 bases and J by 4 bases, leaving 16 bases between them. CDR3 amino acids: CASSLGTAMGPETQYF. CDR3 DNA sequence: TGCGCCAGCAGCTTGGGGACGGCGATGGGGCCAGAGACCCAGTACTTC. The variable domain in full, with the rest retrieved from reference TRBV5-1 and TRBJ2-5, is KAGVTQTPRYLIKTRGQQVTLSCSPISGHRSVSWYQQTPGQGLQFLFEYFSETQRNKGNFPGRFSGRQFSNSRSEMNVSTLELGDSALYLCASSLGTAMGPETQYFGPGTRLLVL.

V usage is TRBV7-8 and J usage is TRBJ2-1; weak D call: TRBD1 (6 bases). V lost 5 bases, J lost 7 bases, and 12 bases lay in between. The CDR3 totals 13 residues. Germline values: CDR1 SGHVS, CDR2 FQNEAQ. CDR3 nucleotides: TGTGCCAGCAGCAAGAACAGGGAAAATGAGCAGTTCTTC. Protein: CASSKNRENEQFF. The variable domain in full, with the rest retrieved from reference TRBV7-8 and TRBJ2-1, is GAGVSQSPRYKVAKRGQDVALRCDPISGHVSLFWYQQALGQGPEFLTYFQNEAQLDKSGLPSDRFFAERPEGSVSTLKIQRTQQEDSAVYLCASSKNRENEQFFGPGTRLTVL.

The chain couples TRBV21-1 to TRBJ1-1. TRBV21-1 is a pseudogene locus. This CDR3 contains 14 residues. The CDR3 protein is CASSKPGTRSEAFF. In nucleotides, the CDR3 is TGTGCCAGCAGCAAGCCCGGCACGAGGTCTGAAGCTTTCTTT.